This TCR beta chain was sequenced during a study of cytomegalovirus exposure and HLA in healthy donors. The V end was cut by 1 base, the J end by 3 bases, with 9 bases between. Per the germline V gene, CDR1 is SGHVS and CDR2 is FNYEAQ. This CDR3 region has 14 residues. In the case of this clone: The antigen remains undetermined.

General observations from the study: Rare sequences made up most TCRs, while some public TCRs were found in many donors. The CMV antigen specificity of three CMV-associated chains was confirmed through in vitro analysis. Solely CMV serostatus was available to characterize immune exposure.

At the time of sampling, donors were nominally healthy, though unrecorded immune exposures were likely. The primer mix had 60 Vbeta and 13 Jbeta primers. Assay used: immunoSEQ multiplex PCR; TCRdb lists only in-frame clones, some missing. The sample shows nearly 110,000 clones, more than 65% of them seen only once. The sequence was collected from a male donor in good health and CMV-seronegative. Sequencing input: PBMCs. The chain uses TRBV7-6 and TRBJ1-2, with a weak D call TRBD1 (5 bases). CDR3 loop: CASSLVQGHYGYTF. The CDR3 region has the DNA TGTGCCAGCAGCTTAGTCCAGGGCCACTATGGCTACACCTTC.